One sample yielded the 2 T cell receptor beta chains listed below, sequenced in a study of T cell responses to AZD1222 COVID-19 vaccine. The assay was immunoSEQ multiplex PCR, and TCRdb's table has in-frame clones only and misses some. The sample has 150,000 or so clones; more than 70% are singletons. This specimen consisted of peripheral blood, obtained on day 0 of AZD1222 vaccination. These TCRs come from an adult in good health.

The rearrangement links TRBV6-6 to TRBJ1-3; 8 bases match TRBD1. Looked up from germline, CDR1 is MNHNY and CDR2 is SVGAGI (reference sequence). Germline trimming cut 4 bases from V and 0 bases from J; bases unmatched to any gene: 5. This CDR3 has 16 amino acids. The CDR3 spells CASSFRTGSSGNTIYF. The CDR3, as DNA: TGTGCCAGCAGTTTTCGGACAGGGTCCTCTGGAAACACCATATATTTT.

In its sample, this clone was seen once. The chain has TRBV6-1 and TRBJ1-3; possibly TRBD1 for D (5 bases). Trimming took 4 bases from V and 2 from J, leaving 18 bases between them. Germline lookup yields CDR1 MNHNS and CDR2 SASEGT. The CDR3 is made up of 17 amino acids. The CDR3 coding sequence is TGTGCCAGCAGTGGGGGTGGAAGACAGACTACTGGAAACACCATATATTTT. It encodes CASSGGGRQTTGNTIYF.